This TCR beta chain stems from a study of CD8+ T cells in alopecia areata. cDNA reverse transcribed from extracted RNA served as the sequencing template. The data were produced by immunoSEQ multiplex PCR, yet TCRdb's version contains in-frame clones alone and is incomplete. Recorded here are some 120,000 clones, with no singletons, and the ten leading clones hold roughly a fifth. Germline CDR1 and CDR2: LGHNA and YNLKQL (reference sequence). This CDR3 region has 15 residues. For this clone: The genes are named according to mouse. The CDR3 is cut off 4 residues early in the read; its end comes from the germline J gene.

Sequenced: lesional skin. The TCR was taken from a C3H/HeJ mouse with alopecia areata. As its MHC haplotype, the strain has H2-k. This chain connects TRBV5 to TRBJ2-7; possibly TRBD2 for D (7 bases). The CDR3 here is CASSQDLGGGYEQYF. The sequenced CDR3 bases are TGTGCCAGCAGCCAAGATCTAGGGGGGGGATAT.